This T cell receptor beta chain was obtained from a study of blood T cell repertoires in COVID-19 (dated by TCRdb to between 2020 and 2021). Study-level background: Collaborator samples came from the United States, Italy and Spain and covered acute and convalescent phases of COVID-19. The repertoires were released in a freely available public database intended as a resource for research on the immune response to SARS-CoV-2. The dataset comprised deeply sampled blood TCRbeta repertoires from subjects exposed to, actively infected with, or recovered from COVID-19. The material from the prospective study consisted of cDNA or gDNA derived from T cells, B-cell-depleted T cells, or PBMCs. A de-identified subject ID, COVID-19 status, age in years and sex were almost always included in the sample metadata. Where available, HLA class I and class II types were taken from metadata supplied by the sample provider and were not determined by assay-based typing. Samples were obtained from the ongoing ImmuneRACE study (first 160 participants) and from some 1,300 subjects provided by 6 global collaborators. The paper's findings and limits, for the study overall: Clinical and demographic metadata were provided uncurated, with the amount varying by source and participant.

Concerning this clone: The antigen it binds to is not known. Base qualities are missing; no much larger clone stands one base away.

The germline ends are 7 bases apart after V is trimmed by 0 bases and J by 4 bases. The CDR3, from cysteine to phenylalanine, totals 14 residues. The read is trimmed to its CDR3 DNA, 42 bases read in frame from base 1. CDR1 and CDR2 were assigned from the germline V gene as SGHRS and YFSETQ. TCRbeta CDR3 regions were amplified from genomic DNA using the immunoSEQ Assay, a bias-controlled multiplex PCR. On the authors' methods: Within the assay, amplification of reference gene primers was used to estimate how many nucleated cells each sample contained. Sequence reads were collapsed and filtered to measure the absolute abundance of every unique TCRbeta CDR3 rearrangement. For each sample, productive Simpson clonality was calculated as the square root of Simpson's diversity index across productive rearrangements. TCRdb limited this immuneACCESS table to in-frame rearrangements with V and J called. A share of clones is missing; checked studies link under half to unresolved V genes, and the rest is unexplained. V and J calls and clone size are as listed in that table; D and trimming were resolved from the DNA. For this sample there are about 290,000 clones; around 89% appear just once. The leading ten clones occupy about 5% of the sample.

The collaborating institutions used their own protocols to collect whole blood in K2EDTA tubes. For TCRbeta analysis, collaborators shipped samples as frozen whole blood, isolated PBMCs, or DNA extracted from either of those sample types. The sequencing sample was made of peripheral blood. The TCR was taken from a man aged 35-49 years with acute or convalescent COVID-19. The chain couples TRBV5-1 to TRBJ1-4; a confident D gene designation cannot be given. The CDR3 here reads CASSLDSFNEKLFF. The nucleotides are TGCGCCAGCAGCTTGGACAGCTTTAATGAAAAACTGTTTTTT.